Listed below are T cell receptor beta chains from one sample, sequenced in a study of early T cells in non-severe SARS-CoV-2 infection. MiXCR, applied by TCRdb to the 5' RACE reads, yields one record per CDR3 protein. The data contain tens of thousands of distinct CDR3 sequences, roughly 12% of them singletons. The material sequenced was whole blood, taken at baseline. These receptors all stem from an adult who was a healthcare worker with PCR-confirmed SARS-CoV-2 infection or an uninfected control (not recorded which). Both conserved end residues are part of each CDR3. The D gene is left open where the match is weak. Size is omitted from some rows. Given values are once, few, many or a class for expanded clones.

size: many; D: -; V: TRBV2; J: TRBJ2-2; DNA: TGTGCCAGCAGTCCGACCGGGGAGCTGTTTTTT; CDR3: CASSPTGELFF
size: few; D: -; V: TRBV7-6; J: TRBJ2-3; DNA: TGTGCCAGCAGCCCGACGACAGCCAGCACAGATACGCAGTATTTT; CDR3: CASSPTTASTDTQYF
size: few; D: -; V: TRBV5-4; J: TRBJ2-2; DNA: TGTGCCAGCAGCTTGCAGAACACCGGGGAGCTGTTTTTT; CDR3: CASSLQNTGELFF
size: many; D: -; V: TRBV7-2; J: TRBJ2-1; DNA: TGTGCCAGCAGCTTTAGCCCCTACAATGAGCAGTTCTTC; CDR3: CASSFSPYNEQFF
size: -; D: -; V: TRBV10-2; J: TRBJ2-7; DNA: TGCGCCAGCAGTGAGTCGGGGGGCTGGGAGCAGTACTTC; CDR3: CASSESGGWEQYF
size: -; D: -; V: TRBV29-1; J: TRBJ1-2; DNA: TGCAGCGTTGTACAGACCTATGGCTACACCTTC; CDR3: CSVVQTYGYTF
size: many; D: -; V: TRBV2; J: TRBJ2-3; DNA: TGTGCCAGCAGAAAAGGGACTAGCACAGATACGCAGTATTTT; CDR3: CASRKGTSTDTQYF
size: few; D: -; V: TRBV18; J: TRBJ1-1; DNA: TGTGCCAGCTCACCACGGGACCGGCCAAACACTGAAGCTTTCTTT; CDR3: CASSPRDRPNTEAFF
size: -; D: -; V: TRBV9; J: TRBJ2-3; DNA: TGTGCCAGCAGCGTAGTAGATACGCAGTATTTT; CDR3: CASSVVDTQYF
size: -; D: -; V: TRBV29-1; J: TRBJ2-7; DNA: TGCAGCGTTGGGCCCGACAATTCCCACTACGAGCAGTACTTC; CDR3: CSVGPDNSHYEQYF
size: -; D: TRBD1; V: TRBV29-1; J: TRBJ2-7; DNA: TGCAGCGTTGAACTCACCATCCGACAGGGGACCTACGAGCAGTACTTC; CDR3: CSVELTIRQGTYEQYF
size: many; D: -; V: TRBV28; J: TRBJ2-3; DNA: TGTGCCAGCAGTTTATCCGCGACTGGGTGGCTAGGAGATACGCAGTATTTT; CDR3: CASSLSATGWLGDTQYF
size: few; D: -; V: TRBV11-2; J: TRBJ2-4; DNA: TGTGCCAGCAGCCCCGGGCTAGCCAAAAACATTCAGTACTTC; CDR3: CASSPGLAKNIQYF
size: once; D: TRBD1; V: TRBV5-5; J: TRBJ1-6; DNA: TGTGCCAGCAGTCCTAATTCCGGGACAGGGGGATATAATTCACCCCTCCACTTT; CDR3: CASSPNSGTGGYNSPLHF
size: -; D: TRBD1; V: TRBV6-6; J: TRBJ1-5; DNA: TGTGCCAGCAGTTACTACCAGGGGGGATATAGCAATCAGCCCCAGCATTTT; CDR3: CASSYYQGGYSNQPQHF
size: few; D: TRBD1; V: TRBV7-2; J: TRBJ1-6; DNA: TGTGCCAGCAGCCCCACCGGGACAGGGAAGAGAAATTCACCCCTCCACTTT; CDR3: CASSPTGTGKRNSPLHF
size: many; D: TRBD1; V: TRBV10-3; J: TRBJ2-2; DNA: TGTGCCATCAGTGACCTCGGACAGGGCACCGGGGAGCTGTTTTTT; CDR3: CAISDLGQGTGELFF
size: -; D: -; V: TRBV20-1; J: TRBJ1-3; DNA: TGCAGCGCCGGGACACTAAAGAGCTCTGGAAACACCATATATTTT; CDR3: CSAGTLKSSGNTIYF
size: many; D: -; V: TRBV20-1; J: TRBJ1-2; DNA: TGCAGTGCTAGAGATAGAGGTCAGCCAGGCTATGGCTACACCTTC; CDR3: CSARDRGQPGYGYTF
size: -; D: TRBD1; V: TRBV4-1; J: TRBJ2-7; DNA: TGCGCCAGCAGCCAGGACAGGGCCTCCTACGAGCAGTACTTC; CDR3: CASSQDRASYEQYF
size: -; D: -; V: TRBV11-2; J: TRBJ2-1; DNA: TGTGCCAGCAGCCAGCCAGGGGGGAAGGGAAATGAGCAGTTCTTC; CDR3: CASSQPGGKGNEQFF
size: -; D: -; V: TRBV15; J: TRBJ1-2; DNA: TGTGCCACCAGCAGAGACAACGGGAACTATGGCTACACCTTC; CDR3: CATSRDNGNYGYTF
size: few; D: -; V: TRBV28; J: TRBJ1-1; DNA: TGTGCCAGCAGTCCACCCGCCCCGAGCACTGAAGCTTTCTTT; CDR3: CASSPPAPSTEAFF
size: few; D: TRBD2; V: TRBV6-5; J: TRBJ2-7; DNA: TGTGCCAGCAGTTACGCGGGGGGCTCTCCGAGCAACGAGCAGTACTTC; CDR3: CASSYAGGSPSNEQYF
size: many; D: TRBD1; V: TRBV13; J: TRBJ2-7; DNA: TGTGCCAGCAGCTCGCCGGGACAGGGGATCTACGAGCAGTACTTC; CDR3: CASSSPGQGIYEQYF
size: many; D: -; V: TRBV29-1; J: TRBJ2-5; DNA: TGCAGCCTGCAGGGATCAGGCGAGACCCAGTACTTC; CDR3: CSLQGSGETQYF
size: few; D: -; V: TRBV7-9; J: TRBJ1-1; DNA: TGTGCCAGCAGCTCCGTGGGGGGAACCATGAACACTGAAGCTTTCTTT; CDR3: CASSSVGGTMNTEAFF
size: few; D: -; V: TRBV11-2; J: TRBJ1-5; DNA: TGTGCCAGCAGCTTAGAGGGTTGGCAGCCCCAGCATTTT; CDR3: CASSLEGWQPQHF
size: few; D: -; V: TRBV3-1; J: TRBJ2-2; DNA: TGTGCCAGCAGCCTTGGCGCAGGAAACACCGGGGAGCTGTTTTTT; CDR3: CASSLGAGNTGELFF
size: -; D: -; V: TRBV6-5; J: TRBJ1-6; DNA: TGTGCCAGCAGTTATGACAGAAAAAATTCACCCCTCCACTTT; CDR3: CASSYDRKNSPLHF
size: many; D: -; V: TRBV7-9; J: TRBJ1-5; DNA: TGTGCCAGCAGCTTAGAGGGCGGGAGCAATCAGCCCCAGCATTTT; CDR3: CASSLEGGSNQPQHF
size: few; D: -; V: TRBV25-1; J: TRBJ2-7; DNA: TGTGCCAGCAGTGTTGGGGGTAGCGAGCAGTACTTC; CDR3: CASSVGGSEQYF